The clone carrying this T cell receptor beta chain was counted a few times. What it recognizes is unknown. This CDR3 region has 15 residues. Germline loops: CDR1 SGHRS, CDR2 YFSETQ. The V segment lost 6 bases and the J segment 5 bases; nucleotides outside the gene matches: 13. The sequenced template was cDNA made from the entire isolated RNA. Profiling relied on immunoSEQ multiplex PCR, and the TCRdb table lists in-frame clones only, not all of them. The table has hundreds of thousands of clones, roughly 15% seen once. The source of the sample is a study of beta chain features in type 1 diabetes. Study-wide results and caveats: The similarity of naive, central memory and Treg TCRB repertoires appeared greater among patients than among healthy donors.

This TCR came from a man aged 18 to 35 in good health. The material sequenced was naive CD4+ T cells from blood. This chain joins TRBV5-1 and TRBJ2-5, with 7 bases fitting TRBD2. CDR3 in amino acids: CASTLFGGSGETQYF. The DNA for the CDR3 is TGCGCCAGCACCCTTTTTGGCGGGAGTGGCGAGACCCAGTACTTC.